These 18 T cell receptor beta chains originate from one sample sequenced in a study of blood T cell repertoires in COVID-19. Profiled with immunoSEQ multiplex PCR; TCRdb holds only in-frame clones, not every one. The sample has some 130,000 clones, 70% to 80% seen once. Sequenced sample: peripheral blood. The receptors were gathered from a man in his 60s who had recovered from COVID-19.

The V call is TRBV4-3, the J call TRBJ2-2; 7 bases agree with TRBD2. With V trimmed by 1 base and J by 5 bases, 7 bases remained unmatched. This CDR3 spans 16 amino acids. Germline CDR1 reads LGHNA; CDR2 reads YSLEER. The CDR3 loop reads CASSQVGGSGTGELFF. The CDR3 coding sequence is TGCGCCAGCAGCCAAGTCGGCGGGAGCGGTACCGGGGAGCTGTTTTTT.

This chain joins TRBV7-3 and TRBJ1-2; TRBD1 matches at 7 bases. The CDR3 spans 18 residues. Per the germline V gene, CDR1 is SGHTA and CDR2 is FQGTGA. Trimming at V came to 5 bases and at J to 5 bases, leaving 20 bases not matched to a gene. CDR3 sequence (DNA): TGTGCCAGCAGCGCGGAAGGCTCAGGGGGGCTTCCTGGGTATGGCTACACCTTC. It is translated as CASSAEGSGGLPGYGYTF.

The V gene is TRBV28, the J gene TRBJ2-5, with a possible D match to TRBD2 (7 bases). V was cut by 6 bases and J by 4 bases, with 24 bases left in between. CDR1 is MDHEN and CDR2 is SYDVKM in the germline V gene. This CDR3 has 17 amino acids. The CDR3 region has the DNA TGTGCCAGCAGCCCCAACCCGGGGGGCACTTTCGGAGAGACCCAGTACTTC. This codes for CASSPNPGGTFGETQYF.

Concerning this clone itself: The sample has other DNA sequences that encode this CDR3 too. The chain recombines TRBV25-1 with TRBJ1-5, with TRBD1 identical over 7 bases. V lost 6 bases and J lost 4; bases outside the gene matches: 6. The germline V gene has CDR1 MGHDK and CDR2 SYGVNS. The CDR3 covers 14 residues. The CDR3 reads CASRETGFNQPQHF. The CDR3 nucleotides read TGTGCCAGCAGAGAGACAGGGTTTAATCAGCCCCAGCATTTT.

The chain is built from TRBV18 and TRBJ1-4; maybe TRBD1 (6 bases). The CDR3 is 14 amino acids. Germline V CDR1 and CDR2: KGHSH, LQKENI. Trimming removed 4 bases at V and 5 bases at J, with 11 bases between. The CDR3 DNA follows: TGTGCCAGCTCACTCTCAGGGGCAAATGAAAAACTGTTTTTT. It is translated as CASSLSGANEKLFF.

The chain combines TRBV5-1 with TRBJ2-2; tentatively, D is TRBD1 (6 bases). The V gene's germline CDR1 is SGHRS and CDR2 YFSETQ. V lost 2 bases, J lost 5 bases, and 10 bases lay in between. This CDR3 spans 14 amino acids. The CDR3 coding sequence is TGCGCCAGCAGCTTCAGGGGCAGGACCGGGGAGCTGTTTTTT. It translates to CASSFRGRTGELFF. The full variable domain, with the rest looked up from reference TRBV5-1 and TRBJ2-2, is KAGVTQTPRYLIKTRGQQVTLSCSPISGHRSVSWYQQTPGQGLQFLFEYFSETQRNKGNFPGRFSGRQFSNSRSEMNVSTLELGDSALYLCASSFRGRTGELFFGEGSRLTVL.

The V and J genes are TRBV5-1 and TRBJ2-1; 10 nucleotides agree with TRBD2. Germline loops: CDR1 SGHRS, CDR2 YFSETQ. Unmatched junction bases numbered 10, after V lost 0 bases and J lost 4 bases. CDR3 length equals 18 residues. The CDR3: CASSLDGEREGKYNEQFF. The CDR3 DNA is TGCGCCAGCAGCTTGGACGGCGAGCGGGAGGGGAAGTACAATGAGCAGTTCTTC. Variable domain in full (rest from reference TRBV5-1 and TRBJ2-1): KAGVTQTPRYLIKTRGQQVTLSCSPISGHRSVSWYQQTPGQGLQFLFEYFSETQRNKGNFPGRFSGRQFSNSRSEMNVSTLELGDSALYLCASSLDGEREGKYNEQFFGPGTRLTVL.

This clone appeared a few times. The chain carries TRBV29-1 and TRBJ2-5; 9 bases are a match to TRBD1. The germline V gene has CDR1 SQVTM and CDR2 ANQGSEA. The trim removed 7 bases at V and 4 bases at J, leaving 10 bases unmatched. This CDR3 contains 14 residues. The CDR3 DNA is TGCAGCGCCACAGGGGGCCAGGGTGGAGAGACCCAGTACTTC. Protein sequence: CSATGGQGGETQYF.

This sequence joins TRBV20-1 and TRBJ1-2, with D tentatively TRBD1 (5 bases). V was trimmed by 6 bases and J by 2 bases, leaving 7 bases between them. This CDR3 region has 11 residues. Looked up from germline, CDR1 is DFQATT and CDR2 is SNEGSKA (reference sequence). CDR3 sequence (DNA): TGCAGTGCGAAGGGGAACTATGGCTACACCTTC. Its translation: CSAKGNYGYTF.

The V and J genes are TRBV19 and TRBJ1-6; no firm D call. V lost 5 bases to trimming and J lost 12 bases, with 11 bases between them. Germline loops: CDR1 LNHDA, CDR2 SQIVND (reference sequence). The CDR3 loop spans 12 amino acids. CDR3 residues: CASSPSPGPLHF. In nucleotides, the CDR3 is TGTGCCAGTAGTCCCTCTCCCGGACCCCTCCACTTT.

This clone was counted ten times or more. The CDR3 DNA follows: TGTGCCAGCAGTACACAGGTAGGCAATCAGCCCCAGCATTTT. Translated, it gives CASSTQVGNQPQHF. The V gene is TRBV28, the J gene TRBJ1-5; D possibly corresponds to TRBD1 (5 bases). CDR1 MDHEN and CDR2 SYDVKM come from the germline V gene. The CDR3 covers 14 residues. The V gene lost 5 bases and the J gene lost 2 bases, with 10 bases spanning the gap.

The genes are TRBV19 and TRBJ2-7; 7 bases are shared with TRBD2. CDR3 length equals 15 residues. CDR1 and CDR2 from the germline V gene are LNHDA and SQIVND (reference sequence). With V trimmed by 10 bases and J by 2 bases, 14 bases remained unmatched. CDR3 sequence (DNA): TGTGCCACCAAGGGGAGGGCAACTAGCCCCTACGAGCAGTACTTC. Protein: CATKGRATSPYEQYF.

The rearrangement joins TRBV3-1 (or the pseudogene TRBV3-2) to TRBJ1-4; weak D call: TRBD1 (5 bases). V lost 6 bases to trimming and J lost 8 bases, with 19 bases between them. This CDR3 has 15 residues. Germline lookup yields CDR1 LGHDT and CDR2 YNNKEL (reference sequence). The CDR3 bases are TGTGCCAGCAGTCTCCCCACGGGGGGAAGAGAAAAACTGTTTTTT. This translates into CASSLPTGGREKLFF.

The chain joins TRBV2 to TRBJ1-4; D possibly corresponds to TRBD1 (5 bases). V lost 7 bases to trimming and J lost 4 bases, with 22 bases between them. CDR1 is SNHLY and CDR2 is FYNNEI in the germline V gene. The CDR3 has 17 amino acids. CDR3: CASNTPGLPQHNEKLFF. The CDR3 coding sequence is TGTGCCAGCAATACTCCGGGACTCCCGCAGCATAATGAAAAACTGTTTTTT.

CDR3 bases: TGTGCCAGTAGTACTCCCGGGACAGCCTACAATGAGCAGTTCTTC. Protein product: CASSTPGTAYNEQFF. J is TRBJ2-1 and V is TRBV19, with TRBD1 matching over 7 bases. CDR1 is LNHDA and CDR2 is SQIVND in the germline V gene (reference sequence). J was trimmed by 2 bases and V by 4 bases; bases with no gene match: 5. The CDR3 contains 15 residues.

The chain uses TRBV5-4 and TRBJ2-5, with 10 bases matching TRBD1. CDR1 and CDR2 (germline): SGHNT, YYREEE (reference sequence). V trimming: 0 bases; J trimming: 1 base; junction bases outside the gene matches: 9. CDR3 length: 18 amino acids. CDR3 sequence reads: CASSLGQGANLPQETQYF. In DNA, the CDR3 is TGTGCCAGCAGCTTGGGACAGGGGGCCAACCTCCCCCAAGAGACCCAGTACTTC. Using reference TRBV5-4 and TRBJ2-5 for the parts outside the CDR3, the full variable domain is ETGVTQSPTHLIKTRGQQVTLRCSSQSGHNTVSWYQQALGQGPQFIFQYYREEENGRGNFPPRFSGLQFPNYSSELNVNALELDDSALYLCASSLGQGANLPQETQYFGPGTRLLVL.

The chain links TRBV7-6 to TRBJ2-1, with D possibly matching TRBD1 (6 bases). V dropped 5 bases and J dropped 9 bases, with 14 bases sitting between them. CDR1 SGHVS and CDR2 FNYEAQ come from the germline V gene. The CDR3 totals 13 residues. The CDR3 spells CASSSFRGFEQFF. The CDR3 DNA is TGTGCCAGCAGCAGCTTCAGGGGTTTTGAGCAGTTCTTC.

The chain combines TRBV6-5 with TRBJ2-3; the match to TRBD2 covers 10 bases. In germline, CDR1 is MNHEY, CDR2 SVGAGI. The trim removed 5 bases at V and 5 bases at J, leaving 4 bases unmatched. This CDR3 region has 14 residues. The CDR3 DNA is TGTGCCAGCAGTAGCGGGAGGGCCAGAGATACGCAGTATTTT. Protein product: CASSSGRARDTQYF.